This T cell receptor delta chain stems from a study of gamma-delta chains in newborns, infants, children. Study in general: Microbial exposure reportedly drives polyclonal innate γδ T cell expansion after birth.

In its sample, this clone was seen a few times. The protein TCRdb lists belongs to a much larger clone and differs from this DNA's translation at residue 16, which points to a read error; the protein shown is made from the DNA. The sample contains more than one DNA sequence encoding this CDR3. With CATT, TCRdb re-called clones from the reads. The sample yields several thousand delta-chain clones, 3% to 4% seen once. This CDR3 comprises 18 residues. Germline V gene data show CDR1 as GEAIGNYY and CDR2 as EKD. The rearrangement links TRDV2 to TRDJ3; a possible D gene is TRDD3 (6 bases). The sequence derives from a child who was a newborn, infant or young child, either healthy, febrile or measles-vaccinated (not recorded which). Sequenced material: blood. The CDR3 DNA sequence: TGTGCCTGTGACACCTGGGGATCCAGCTCCTGGGACACCCGACAGACGTTTTTC. It translates to CACDTWGSSSWDTRQTFF.